This TCR beta chain is from a study of early T cells in non-severe SARS-CoV-2 infection. Study-wide background: Unpaired chains resulted from sequencing bulk RNA of unsorted whole blood.

Study-level results: VDJdb-based annotation leaned toward anti-spike CD8 responses and missed private and CD4 specificities.

In the library, individual cDNA molecules carried attached unique molecular identifiers. Each CDR3 protein gets one entry after TCRdb re-called the 5' RACE reads with MiXCR. The sample includes approximately 70,000 distinct CDR3 sequences, roughly 13% of them seen just once. With respect to this clonotype: Its antigen is undetermined.

Germline V gives CDR1 DFQATT, CDR2 SNEGSKA (reference sequence). This CDR3 contains 15 residues. V was shortened by 3 bases and J by 3 bases, with 18 bases between the two germline ends. The rearrangement links TRBV20-1 to TRBJ2-7; D is perhaps TRBD1 or TRBD2 (5 bases each). This clonotype was sampled from an adult who was a healthcare worker with PCR-confirmed SARS-CoV-2 infection or an uninfected control (not recorded which). Specimen: whole blood. CDR3 sequence (DNA): TGCAGTGCTAGGATTGGGACGGCTCGAAACTACGAGCAGTACTTC. Translation: CSARIGTARNYEQYF.